The present entry profiles one T cell receptor beta chain with its context. Antigen unknown. Only patients with CD8+CD57+ cell expansion on flow cytometry were chosen for sequencing. These data belong to a study of CD8+CD57+ T cells in acquired aplastic anemia. Study-wide context: Mean DNA quantity obtained from sorted CD4+ and CD8+ cells was 2.5 to 4 ug.

General study points: CD8+ Simpson's diversity in patients was not significantly different from that in controls.

Germline V gene sequence: CDR1 SGHRS, CDR2 YFSETQ. V shed 2 bases, J shed 10 bases, and the junction held 8 bases outside the gene matches. This CDR3 comprises 14 residues. TCR beta VDJ and CDR3 profiling used genomic DNA as template. TCRdb independently ran MiXCR on the reads; one entry per CDR3 protein. This repertoire shows about 180,000 distinct CDR3 sequences, 48% found once; its top ten account for over 10%. Sequenced sample: sorted CD4+, CD8+, or CD8+CD57+ T cells (not recorded which) from PBMCs. This chain links TRBV5-1 with TRBJ1-4; 7 nucleotides align to TRBD1. The receptor was isolated from a human donor with aplastic anemia. This CDR3 reads CASSFLGTDRKLFF. The CDR3 region has the DNA TGCGCCAGCAGCTTCTTAGGGACAGATCGAAAACTGTTTTTT.